This T cell receptor beta chain is from a study of cytomegalovirus exposure and HLA in healthy donors listed by TCRdb under 2017. About the full investigation: In an earlier analysis of some 610 of the donors, around 300 Gb of sequence data and just under 120 million unique TCR beta sequences from roughly 200 million T cells were reported. Alongside the repertoire data, information on donor age, sex, ethnicity and CMV serostatus was compiled. To predict cytomegalovirus infection status, the study combined high-throughput TCR immunosequencing, statistical association of individual TCRs with disease status, and machine learning. HLA typing covered class I and class II loci at four-digit resolution. Every discovery cohort repertoire had been produced on one sequencing platform. In an earlier analysis of 587 of the donors, high-throughput TCR beta sequencing was used to judge whether each TCR beta V gene segment behaved as functional or pseudogenic. Among roughly 370 genotyped donors of the cohort, an average of about 240,000 unique TCR beta nucleotide sequences were sequenced per donor, roughly 20% of them non-productive. Along with the roughly 610-subject first cohort, a separate validation cohort of roughly 110 different subjects was used. In the later analysis, no new phenotypic data were used to find candidate immune exposures; instead, reliance was placed on TCR beta sequences and their occurrence across donors. Of the roughly 410 genotyped donors, over 80% were placed in the genetic ancestry cluster associated with self-reported Caucasian donors. The study aimed to test whether signatures of past pathogen exposure could be identified by cataloging public T cell receptors. To study patterns of TCR occurrence, a later analysis re-analyzed previously published TCR beta repertoires from several hundred donors and added high-resolution HLA genotyping. Using immunosequencing, the study profiled T cell repertoires from about 650 subjects and related those repertoires to cytomegalovirus serostatus. Typing coverage varied by locus: about 620-630 donors for A, B, C, DRB1 and DQB1; about 520 for DQA1; about 600 for DPA1; about 450 for DPB1. A later genetic analysis used genome-wide SNP genotypes for about 65% of the roughly 700 donors, treating that subset as a discovery cohort. Four to six DR-DQ haplotypes were handled as single units for association and clustering, since linkage in the cohort was strong. An early release covering some 640 HLA-typed donors comprised 250 to 350 gigabases of sequencing data and 85 million or so unique TCR sequences. What the work shows at the level of the full study, not this receptor alone: HLA typing was unavailable for some donors at each locus, so association tests used only the typed subset. When HLA alleles, especially DR and DQ, strongly co-occurred, TCR associations were difficult to assign to individual alleles. In a later analysis, several top co-occurrence clusters were reported to appear linked to parvovirus B19, influenza, CMV and Epstein-Barr virus. Because the 87-base-pair reads could not distinguish some IMGT-functional V segments, including TRBV6-2 and TRBV6-3, those segments were excluded. Across donors, most TCR sequences were observed very rarely, whereas some public TCRs were present in many individuals. A later genetic analysis associated a missense DCLRE1C variant with V-gene and J-gene trimming of TCR beta chains, and an independent cohort replicated the association. According to a later genetic analysis, donors in an Asian-associated ancestry cluster had fewer N-insertions in productive TCRs than the approximately 690-donor mean. At a false discovery rate of 0.05, a later analysis linked some 18,000 TCR beta sequences to specific HLA alleles. The classifier was reported to diagnose cytomegalovirus status with high specificity and sensitivity in both the original and validation cohorts. In an earlier analysis of 500 to 650 of the donors, most TCR beta V segments appeared in productive rearrangements about 87% or about 30% of the time, broadly matching IMGT annotations. The earlier analysis of 587 of the donors excluded roughly 17 rarely observed V segments, including chromosome 9 orphons, because counts were too low. Three of the identified cytomegalovirus-associated TCR beta chains were confirmed in vitro to be specific for cytomegalovirus antigens. The authors suggested that the approach could potentially be extended to other disease states and immunological phenotypes. Sequencing depth was assumed to be roughly uniform across donors in the presence/absence analyses, though that assumption may not hold. For the cohort, immune exposure information was limited to CMV serostatus. In a later analysis, TCR association rates were found to vary across HLA loci, with the most associated TCRs seen for DRB1 alleles and the fewest for HLA-C alleles. Correlated functional status among segregating V segments might reflect linkage disequilibrium, but an unknown experimental factor could not be ruled out. A total of 150 to 200 TCR beta chains were listed by the study as associated with cytomegalovirus. Compared with equally common non-associated chains, HLA-associated TCR beta chains in a later analysis were more clonally expanded and had lower generation probabilities. A further reported finding was that TCR beta sequences accurately predicted the HLA-A and HLA-B alleles for most subjects in the first cohort. This cohort had only TCR beta chains sequenced, and the lack of alpha or paired-chain data limited which features could be detected. The sequencing pipeline was judged likely to have produced a cluster of highly shared sequence variants as a technical artifact. According to a later analysis, most CMV-associated TCR beta chains appeared to be HLA-restricted, and the HLA associations seemed to be driven largely by CMV exposure.

The cohort comprised 710 or so healthy bone marrow donors. All cohort members were sampled while nominally healthy, although unrecorded immune exposures were likely present. The donor tested CMV seronegative, placing the donor among the 352 seronegative members of the cohort. Each donor provided a peripheral blood sample, and peripheral blood mononuclear cells were used for TCR beta sequencing. The Qiagen DNeasy Blood Extraction Kit was used to extract genomic DNA from the blood cell samples. A word on this clone: Its antigen is unknown. No quality values exist for individual bases; no much larger clone is one base distant.

The CDR3 has 15 amino acids, counting the end cysteine and phenylalanine. This entry keeps only the CDR3 DNA: 45 bases, framed from base 1. The germline V gene (reference sequence) supplies CDR1 LNHDA and CDR2 SQIVND. V is trimmed back by 5 bases and J by 1 base, and the junction contains 4 bases that no gene match accounts for. Libraries were built with the immunoSEQ multiplex PCR assay. For the multiplex PCR, a mixture combining 60 forward primers for TCR Vbeta segments and 13 reverse primers for TCR Jbeta segments was used. The CDR3 region of rearranged TCR beta genes was amplified from genomic DNA with a multiplex PCR assay. The Illumina HiSeq System was used to sequence the amplified TCR beta libraries as 87-base-pair reads. Processing in the source paper ran as follows. A later analysis counted around 72 million unique TCR beta chains across the 650 to 800 repertoires, and some 12 million of these chains were shared by at least two donors. A nearest-neighbor algorithm error-corrected the raw reads and collapsed the reads into unique sequences, merging closely related sequences to remove PCR and sequencing errors. V, D and J gene segments were assigned by aligning CDR3 sequences to IMGT reference sequences. For a sequence to be retained, at least a six-nucleotide match to both a V gene segment and a J gene segment was required. Rearrangements were called productive when the CDR3 lacked stop codons and stayed in frame with V and J; all others were non-productive. CDR3 was defined according to IMGT convention as the region running from the second conserved V-encoded cysteine to the conserved J-encoded phenylalanine. In an earlier analysis of roughly 610 of the donors, sequences lacking an unambiguous match to a single V gene segment were excluded. In an earlier analysis of approximately 550 of the donors, V segments were called functional above 56.7% productive rearrangements and were called segregating when the between-donor standard deviation exceeded 5%. A statistical classification framework was built to diagnose cytomegalovirus status from the catalog of TCR beta chain sequences. In a later analysis, V and J genes were assigned by comparing TCR nucleotide sequences against IMGT/GENE-DB human TR gene sequences. A later analysis assigned CDR3 sequences and most-parsimonious VDJ recombination scenarios with the TCRdist pipeline. A later analysis defined each TCR beta chain by its CDR3 amino acid sequence plus V-gene family, and excluded reads lacking a unique V-gene family. As a way to deal with suspected cross-contamination and a sequencing artifact, a later analysis dropped 640 or so nucleotide sequences that were highly shared and had low generation probability. In a later analysis, a clonal expansion index for each public chain was calculated from normalized within-repertoire ranks of inferred template counts. A later analysis computed generation probabilities with a VDJ recombination model fitted to out-of-frame rearrangements, and checked the results against IGoR. A later analysis scored TCR-TCR, TCR-HLA and TCR-CMV co-occurrence with hypergeometric tests, applying a repertoire-size bias correction to TCR pairs. False discovery rates were estimated in a later analysis by permuting HLA or CMV assignments 20 times. In a later analysis, co-occurring TCRs were grouped with DBSCAN, and TCRdist sequence similarity was added when clustering was performed within HLA-allele-positive subsets. Repertoires with fewer than 30,000 or more than 120,000 public chains were left out of co-occurrence clustering, as were about five repertoires with anomalous nucleotide sharing. In its TCRdb copy, this immuneACCESS table keeps in-frame sequences only and misses some clones. Where compared with another copy, unresolved V genes explain less than half of these, and the others have no known cause. V and J calls plus clone size are reproduced from that table; the DNA served to infer D and trimming. Within this sample are a few hundred thousand clones, with around 90% of them counted one time only. The top ten hold more than 2% of the sample.

This sequence originates from a young woman in good health and CMV-seronegative. Sequencing used PBMCs. The chain is encoded by TRBV19 joined to TRBJ2-2; a stretch of 7 junction bases matches TRBD1. The DNA sequence is TGTGCCAGTAGTTATAGACAGGGGAACACCGGGGAGCTGTTTTTT. It specifies CASSYRQGNTGELFF.